This T cell receptor beta chain is from a study of T cell responses to AZD1222 COVID-19 vaccine. Germline V lookup: CDR1 SGHTA, CDR2 FQGNSA. The CDR3 is made up of 15 amino acids. Trimming removed 6 bases from V and 3 bases from J, with 15 bases in between. The assay was immunoSEQ multiplex PCR, and TCRdb's table has in-frame clones only and misses some. This sample has 73,000 or so clones, with less than 85% found just once. The V gene is TRBV7-2, the J gene TRBJ2-1; D unclear. The receptor's source is an adult who received the AZD1222 COVID-19 vaccine. Sequenced here: peripheral blood, sampled 28 days after the second AZD1222 dose. Here the CDR3 DNA reads TGTGCCAGCAGTTCCCTGGGTCAGGACTACAATGAGCAGTTCTTC. Its protein is CASSSLGQDYNEQFF.